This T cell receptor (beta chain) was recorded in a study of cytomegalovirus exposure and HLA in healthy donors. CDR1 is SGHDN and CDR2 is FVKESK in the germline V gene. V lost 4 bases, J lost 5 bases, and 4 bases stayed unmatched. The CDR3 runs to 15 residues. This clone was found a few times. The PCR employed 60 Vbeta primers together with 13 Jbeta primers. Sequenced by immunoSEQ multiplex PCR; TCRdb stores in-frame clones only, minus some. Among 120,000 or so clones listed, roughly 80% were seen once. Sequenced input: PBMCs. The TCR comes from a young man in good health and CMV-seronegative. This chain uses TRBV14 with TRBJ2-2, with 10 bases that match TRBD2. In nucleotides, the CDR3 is TGTGCCAGCAGCCTCGCAGCGGGGGGGACCGGGGAGCTGTTTTTT. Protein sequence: CASSLAAGGTGELFF.